This T cell receptor beta chain was recorded in a study of siplizumab effects on memory and regulatory T cells. Every sample had roughly 93,000 of its TCR templates assayed. Here immunoSEQ multiplex PCR was the method, and the copy in TCRdb shows in-frame clones only, minus some. This table holds about 100,000 clones, over 90% found once. Study outcomes and limitations: Mappable alloreactive CD4+ clones came from Treg cells about 65% of the time on average with siplizumab, against 25% to 30% in controls. Siplizumab cultures yielded proliferating Tregs whose suppressive function was not confirmed. About 75-97% of proliferating CD4+ or CD8+ clones had no assignable naive or memory phenotype.

With regard to this clone: Antigen specificity is unknown.

The V and J ends lost 4 bases and 6 bases, in that order; junction bases with no gene match: 2. Germline V gene lookup returns CDR1 LNHDA and CDR2 SQIVND (reference sequence). There are 14 residues in the CDR3. The chain links TRBV19 to TRBJ2-6; 8 positions match TRBD1. The source is a human donor in good health. The sample was non-Treg CD4+ T cells sorted from blood. The CDR3 is CASSTQGAANVLTF. CDR3 coding DNA: TGTGCCAGTAGTACTCAGGGGGCGGCCAACGTCCTGACTTTC.